This passage covers 25 T cell receptor beta chains from one sample sequenced in a study of CD8 T cells in ankylosing spondylitis. TCRdb reanalysed the 5' RACE reads using MiXCR and keeps one entry per CDR3 protein. The sample carries approximately 88,000 distinct CDR3 sequences, just under 9% recorded once. The material sequenced was blood, either unsorted or a sorted T cell fraction (not recorded which). These receptors came from a male donor with ankylosing spondylitis or in good health (not recorded which).

In this sample, this clonotype turned up many times. V is TRBV9 and J is TRBJ2-5, with D possibly TRBD1 on 6 matching bases. Germline lookup yields CDR1 SGDLS and CDR2 YYNGEE. Trimming removed 4 bases from V and 4 bases from J, with 17 bases in between. The CDR3 totals 15 residues. The CDR3 here is CASSPSFDRRETQYF. CDR3 coding DNA: TGTGCCAGCAGCCCCTCCTTTGACAGGCGAGAGACCCAGTACTTC.

This clonotype has a count of ten or more. The genes are TRBV9 and TRBJ2-7; D may be TRBD1 or TRBD2 (5 bases each). Trimming pared 4 bases from V and 2 bases from J, leaving 13 bases between. Germline V gives CDR1 SGDLS, CDR2 YYNGEE. This CDR3 has 14 residues. Here the CDR3 DNA reads TGTGCCAGCAGCCCCGGGACGGCCACCTACGAGCAGTACTTC. Its translation: CASSPGTATYEQYF. Complete variable domain (other parts from reference TRBV9 and TRBJ2-7): DSGVTQTPKHLITATGQRVTLRCSPRSGDLSVYWYQQSLDQGLQFLIQYYNGEERAKGNILERFSAQQFPDLHSELNLSSLELGDSALYFCASSPGTATYEQYFGPGTRLTVT.

This clonotype was counted many times. The chain joins TRBV4-2 to TRBJ2-7; D not certain. The CDR3 loop spans 13 amino acids. The germline gives CDR1 LGHNA, CDR2 YNFKEQ. Trimming took 4 bases from V and 0 from J, leaving 7 bases between them. For the CDR3, the DNA is TGTGCCAGCAGCCCGCCGGGCTCCTACGAGCAGTACTTC. Translation: CASSPPGSYEQYF.

This clonotype occurred many times. The rearrangement links TRBV12-3 or TRBV12-4 to TRBJ1-3; D not certain. The CDR3 has 13 amino acids. The ends were cut back, 6 bases at V and 2 bases at J, with 8 bases in the middle. CDR3 sequence (DNA): TGTGCCAGCAGAAGGGCCACTGGAAACACCATATATTTT. Amino acids: CASRRATGNTIYF.

There are many counts of this clonotype. The chain combines TRBV29-1 with TRBJ2-3; 10 bases are a match to TRBD2. There are 13 residues in the CDR3. With V trimmed by 7 bases and J by 4 bases, 5 bases remained unmatched. CDR1 and CDR2 from the germline V gene are SQVTM and ANQGSEA. CDR3 region: CSASGGGSDTQYF. The CDR3 coding sequence is TGCAGCGCAAGCGGGGGGGGCTCAGATACGCAGTATTTT.

This clonotype was found many times. The CDR3 loop is CASSLDLSGSGYTF. CDR3 nucleotides: TGCGCCAGCAGCTTGGATTTGTCAGGGAGCGGCTACACCTTC. V and J are TRBV5-1 and TRBJ1-2; D is possibly TRBD1 (5 bases). The CDR3 runs to 14 residues. Germline-derived CDR1 and CDR2 are SGHRS and YFSETQ. V lost 0 bases and J 8 bases, leaving 14 bases between the germline ends.

This clonotype was seen a few times. This sequence joins TRBV7-2 and TRBJ2-5; 10 nucleotides match TRBD1. Germline trimming cut 8 bases from V and 3 bases from J; bases unmatched to any gene: 3. The CDR3 covers 13 residues. The germline V gene encodes CDR1 SGHTA and CDR2 FQGNSA. For the CDR3, the DNA is TGTGCCAGCGCCGGGACAGGGGAAGAGACCCAGTACTTC. The encoded protein is CASAGTGEETQYF.

This clonotype was found many times. This sequence joins TRBV19 and TRBJ2-5, with 13 bases that match TRBD2. Germline CDR1 LNHDA, CDR2 SQIVND (reference sequence). The J segment lost 5 bases and the V segment lost 3 bases, leaving 6 bases of the junction unmatched. CDR3 size: 16 residues. CDR3 DNA: TGTGCCAGTAGTATCCCATCGACTAGCGGGGGGGAGACCCAGTACTTC. It translates to CASSIPSTSGGETQYF. Complete variable domain (other parts from reference TRBV19 and TRBJ2-5): DGGITQSPKYLFRKEGQNVTLSCEQNLNHDAMYWYRQDPGQGLRLIYYSQIVNDFQKGDIAEGYSVSREKKESFPLTVTSAQKNPTAFYLCASSIPSTSGGETQYFGPGTRLLVL.

This clonotype was seen repeatedly, ten times or more. The V gene is TRBV20-1, the J gene TRBJ2-1; 12 bases match TRBD2. CDR3 size: 15 residues. The germline CDR1 and CDR2 sequences are DFQATT and SNEGSKA (reference sequence). V dropped 0 bases and J dropped 8; count of bases not matched to a gene: 5. The CDR3 nucleotides are TGCAGTGCTAGAGACCCTAGCGGGGGGGATTATGAGCAGTTCTTC. The encoded protein is CSARDPSGGDYEQFF.

This clonotype was seen at least ten times. J is TRBJ2-7 and V is TRBV12-3 or TRBV12-4; 9 bases align to TRBD1. This CDR3 contains 13 residues. V shed 9 bases, J shed 4 bases, and the junction held 7 bases outside the gene matches. The CDR3 loop reads CARLQGARYEQYF. The CDR3 nucleotides read TGTGCCAGACTACAGGGGGCAAGGTACGAGCAGTACTTC.

In this sample, this clonotype turned up many times. The genes are TRBV20-1 and TRBJ2-7, with a weak D call TRBD1 (6 bases). V gave up 6 bases and J gave up 7 bases, with 19 bases separating them. The V gene's germline CDR1 is DFQATT and CDR2 SNEGSKA (reference sequence). The CDR3 runs to 13 residues. The CDR3 sequence: CSARARTAFEQYF. CDR3 DNA: TGCAGTGCGAGGGCGCGGACAGCCTTTGAGCAGTACTTC.

This clonotype has a count of ten or more. CDR3 bases: TGCGCCAGCAGCTTGGTGGACGAATTAGATGGCTACACCTTC. Translated: CASSLVDELDGYTF. This rearrangement joins TRBV5-1 to TRBJ1-2; D ambiguous. Germline V gene sequence: CDR1 SGHRS, CDR2 YFSETQ. V shed 0 bases and J shed 6 bases, with 12 bases lying between them. The CDR3 has 14 amino acids.

This clonotype was recorded at least ten times. The chain links TRBV20-1 to TRBJ1-5, with 9 bases lining up with TRBD1. Per the germline V gene, CDR1 is DFQATT and CDR2 is SNEGSKA (reference sequence). Trimming took 5 bases from V and 6 from J; bases not matched to a gene: 5. CDR3 size: 13 residues. The CDR3 coding sequence is TGCAGTGCTGGGACAGGGTTAGGTCAGCCCCAGCATTTT. Protein product: CSAGTGLGQPQHF.

This clonotype has a count of ten or more. J is TRBJ2-7 and V is TRBV29-1; 8 bases line up with TRBD1. Germline trimming cut 4 bases from V and 2 bases from J; bases unmatched to any gene: 7. The germline V gene encodes CDR1 SQVTM and CDR2 ANQGSEA. The length of the CDR3 is 14 residues. The CDR3 sequence: CSVADRGMTYEQYF. Written as DNA, the CDR3 is TGCAGCGTTGCCGACAGGGGTATGACCTACGAGCAGTACTTC.

This clonotype was picked up many times. In nucleotides, the CDR3 is TGCGCCAGCAGCAGTAGCGGGGGAGACTACGAGCAGTACTTC. Translating gives CASSSSGGDYEQYF. The V gene is TRBV5-1, the J gene TRBJ2-7; 9 positions agree with TRBD2. V lost 4 bases to trimming and J lost 3 bases; unmatched junction nucleotides: 5. Germline V gene data show CDR1 as SGHRS and CDR2 as YFSETQ. CDR3 length: 14 amino acids.

This clonotype was seen many times. The chain has TRBV20-1 and TRBJ2-6; D gene ambiguous. Between the trimmed V and J ends, which lost 6 bases and 0 bases, there was a span of 9 bases. The CDR3 is 14 amino acids. Looked up from germline, CDR1 is DFQATT and CDR2 is SNEGSKA (reference sequence). For the CDR3, the DNA is TGCAGTGCATATATGCCCTCTGGGGCCAACGTCCTGACTTTC. Translated, it gives CSAYMPSGANVLTF.

The chain uses TRBV29-1 and TRBJ2-5, with TRBD2 matching over 9 bases. CDR3 length equals 12 residues. Germline V gene data show CDR1 as SQVTM and CDR2 as ANQGSEA. Trimming cost V 7 bases and J 3 bases; bases outside gene matches: 3. The CDR3 loop reads CSARLAEETQYF. CDR3 in DNA: TGCAGCGCCAGACTAGCGGAAGAGACCCAGTACTTC.

The chain combines TRBV7-2 with TRBJ2-7, with D possibly matching TRBD1 (5 bases). The CDR3 extends over 15 amino acids. Germline lookup yields CDR1 SGHTA and CDR2 FQGNSA. With 4 bases removed from V and 3 bases from J, the gap between germline ends came to 16 bases. CDR3 nucleotides: TGTGCCAGCAGCTATAATCTAGGGGTGGGCTACGAGCAGTACTTC. It translates to CASSYNLGVGYEQYF.

This clonotype showed up many times. The genes are TRBV3-1 and TRBJ2-5; D possibly corresponds to TRBD1 (6 bases). Germline CDR1 and CDR2: LGHDT and YNNKEL (reference sequence). Trimming pared 6 bases from V and 2 bases from J, leaving 13 bases between. The CDR3 sequence is 14 residues long. CDR3 amino acids: CASRPTGHQETQYF. In DNA, the CDR3 is TGTGCCAGCAGGCCTACAGGGCATCAAGAGACCCAGTACTTC.

This clonotype was seen many times. The CDR3 here is CASSSRTREGNTIYF. The CDR3 DNA is TGTGCCAGCAGTTCTCGCACCCGCGAGGGAAACACCATATATTTT. The chain carries TRBV6-5 and TRBJ1-3; the D is unclear. Trimming shortened V by 4 bases and J by 4 bases, and 14 bases separated the two germline ends. CDR1 and CDR2 (germline): MNHEY, SVGAGI. The CDR3 sequence is 15 residues long.

This clonotype was seen a few times. The rearrangement links TRBV7-8 to TRBJ2-3; D gene ambiguous. Germline lookup yields CDR1 SGHVS and CDR2 FQNEAQ. V lost 5 bases and J 0 bases, leaving 18 bases between the germline ends. The CDR3 loop spans 17 amino acids. The CDR3 reads CASSPSRMAASTDTQYF. CDR3 nucleotide sequence: TGTGCCAGCAGCCCCTCACGAATGGCGGCTAGCACAGATACGCAGTATTTT. The full variable domain, rest sourced from reference TRBV7-8 and TRBJ2-3, is GAGVSQSPRYKVAKRGQDVALRCDPISGHVSLFWYQQALGQGPEFLTYFQNEAQLDKSGLPSDRFFAERPEGSVSTLKIQRTQQEDSAVYLCASSPSRMAASTDTQYFGPGTRLTVL.

The chain joins TRBV11-1 to TRBJ2-5; D may be TRBD2 (5 bases). The V gene lost 8 bases and the J gene lost 2 bases, with 21 bases spanning the gap. Per germline, CDR1 SGHAT and CDR2 FQDESV (reference sequence). The CDR3 is 16 residues long. The CDR3: CASVGGGELKQETQYF. The DNA for the CDR3 is TGTGCCAGCGTCGGAGGAGGTGAACTGAAACAAGAGACCCAGTACTTC.

This clonotype was recorded at least ten times. The J gene is TRBJ1-1, the V gene TRBV20-1; D possibly corresponds to TRBD1 (5 bases). V lost 0 bases, J lost 5 bases, and 13 bases lay in between. Germline V lookup: CDR1 DFQATT, CDR2 SNEGSKA (reference sequence). The CDR3 is made up of 14 amino acids. The CDR3 DNA is TGCAGTGCTAGAGATGTGGGCAGGGAAACTGAAGCTTTCTTT. It specifies CSARDVGRETEAFF.

The sample holds many counts of this clonotype. The gene calls are TRBV28 and TRBJ1-2, with unresolved D. With 5 bases removed from V and 5 bases from J, the gap between germline ends came to 9 bases. Germline V gene data show CDR1 as MDHEN and CDR2 as SYDVKM. The CDR3 has 12 amino acids. CDR3 region: CASSRTEYGYTF. CDR3 DNA: TGTGCCAGCAGTCGTACAGAGTATGGCTACACCTTC.

The chain joins TRBV5-1 to TRBJ2-3, with D perhaps TRBD1 or TRBD2 (6 bases each). The germline V gene has CDR1 SGHRS and CDR2 YFSETQ. This CDR3 region has 15 residues. Trimming left V 0 bases short and J 2 bases short, with 10 bases between. CDR3: CASSLAGAATDTQYF. CDR3 DNA: TGCGCCAGCAGCTTGGCGGGGGCCGCCACAGATACGCAGTATTTT.